These T cell receptor beta chains were read from a single sample in a study of blood T cells in healthy people across ages. TCRdb used MiXCR to reprocess the 5' RACE reads, holding one entry per CDR3 protein. The sample shows around 800,000 distinct CDR3 sequences, about 47% of them seen only once. Source material: blood. The receptors shown here come from a man older than 75 in good health. The CDR3 runs from the conserved cysteine through the conserved F or W. The D gene is left open where the match is weak. Clone size is given for some rows only: seen once, a few or many times, or a class if the clone is expanded.

TRBD1	TRBV24-1	TRBJ2-4	.	TGTGCCACCAGTGATAGGGGACAGGGGAATGAGCAGTACTTC	CATSDRGQGNEQYF
.	TRBV5-4	TRBJ1-2	.	TGTGCCAGCAGCTCCCGGGACGACTATGGCTACACCTTC	CASSSRDDYGYTF
TRBD1	TRBV7-2	TRBJ2-7	once	TGTGCCAGCAGCCAAACAGGGGGCAAGATCCACGAGCAGTACTTC	CASSQTGGKIHEQYF
.	TRBV5-1	TRBJ2-7	.	TGCGCCAGCGCACGGAGCTCCTACAATGAGCAGTACTTC	CASARSSYNEQYF
.	TRBV4-1	TRBJ2-7	.	TGCGCCAGCAGCCAAGTCGCCGGGACCTCGGACGAGCAGTACTTC	CASSQVAGTSDEQYF
.	TRBV21-1	TRBJ2-5	.	TGTGCCAGCTTCTTCGCCGAAAACCAAGAGACCCAGTACTTC	CASFFAENQETQYF
.	TRBV29-1	TRBJ1-2	.	TGCAGCGTTGAGCGTGGGTCGGATGGCTACACCTTC	CSVERGSDGYTF
.	TRBV28	TRBJ2-7	many	TGTGCCAGCAGTTTTGGATTCAACGAGCAGTACTTC	CASSFGFNEQYF
.	TRBV7-2	TRBJ2-3	many	TGTGCCAGCAGCCCACTCGTAAGAGATGCAGATACGCAGTATTTT	CASSPLVRDADTQYF
TRBD2	TRBV5-1	TRBJ2-5	.	TGCGCCAGCAGGGGGAGGGATGAGCAGTACTTC	CASRGRDEQYF
TRBD1	TRBV28	TRBJ2-4	few	TGTGCCAGCTGGGACAGGGACAAAAACATTCAGTACTTC	CASWDRDKNIQYF
TRBD1	TRBV13	TRBJ2-3	.	TGTGCCAGCAGCCCACGGGCAGGGGGCGGCGATACGCAGTATTTT	CASSPRAGGGDTQYF
TRBD1	TRBV28	TRBJ2-7	.	TGTGCCACAGGGACAGAAATAATGTCCTACGAGCAGTACTTC	CATGTEIMSYEQYF
.	TRBV7-9	TRBJ2-1	.	TGTGCCAGCAGCCGCTCGGGGGCCAACTACAATGAGCAGTTCTTC	CASSRSGANYNEQFF
TRBD2	TRBV6-1	TRBJ2-1	few	TGTGCCATTCGGTGGGCGGGAGAGGACAATGAGCAGTTCTTC	CAIRWAGEDNEQFF
TRBD2	TRBV29-1	TRBJ2-1	few	TGCAGCGTCCATGGGCTAGCGGGAGTGAATGAGCAGTTCTTC	CSVHGLAGVNEQFF
.	TRBV6-5	TRBJ2-1	few	TGTGCCAGCAGTTACTCAACACTCAATCCTAATGAGCAGTTCTTC	CASSYSTLNPNEQFF
.	TRBV12-3/TRBV12-4	TRBJ2-3	.	TGTGCCAGCAGGTACATGGCAGATACGCAGTATTTT	CASRYMADTQYF
TRBD1	TRBV19	TRBJ2-1	.	TGTGCCAGTAGTATACCAGGACAGGGTGGGGGCAATGAGCAGTTCTTC	CASSIPGQGGGNEQFF
.	TRBV5-1	TRBJ2-1	.	TGCGCCAGCAGCTTGGTTCAGAGAACCTACAATGAGCAGTTCTTC	CASSLVQRTYNEQFF
.	TRBV5-1	TRBJ2-7	.	TGCGCCAGCAGCTTGGTAGGCCCCGAGCAGTACTTC	CASSLVGPEQYF
.	TRBV11-3	TRBJ2-3	once	TGTGCCAGCAGCTTAGGCAACACGGGGCTAGGCCATTATACGCAGTATTTT	CASSLGNTGLGHYTQYF
.	TRBV6-2/TRBV6-3	TRBJ2-7	.	TGTGCCAGCAGGGACACTGCTTACGAGCAGTACTTC	CASRDTAYEQYF
.	TRBV6-8	TRBJ2-7	few	TGTGCCAGCAGTTACACTCATACCAGCTCCTACGAGCAGTACTTC	CASSYTHTSSYEQYF
.	TRBV5-5	TRBJ2-2	.	TGTGCCAGCAGCCCGACTGGGGGGCACGGCACCGGGGAGCTGTTTTTT	CASSPTGGHGTGELFF
.	TRBV4-3	TRBJ2-1	.	TGCGCCAGCAGCCAAGATGGAACGGTCTCCTACAATGAGCGGTTCTTC	CASSQDGTVSYNERFF
TRBD1	TRBV11-1	TRBJ1-2	few	TGTGCCAGCAGCCACAGGGGTGCCGGCTACACCTTC	CASSHRGAGYTF
.	TRBV21-1	TRBJ1-1	.	TGTGCCAGCGGGACAGGGGGTTGGGACACTGAAGCTTTCTTT	CASGTGGWDTEAFF
.	TRBV9	TRBJ2-7	few	TGTGCCAGCAGTGCTCCCAGCTCCTACGAGCAGTACTTC	CASSAPSSYEQYF
TRBD2	TRBV7-2	TRBJ2-5	many	TGTGCCAGCAGCCCCGGGACTAGCGGGACGCGGACCCAGTACTTC	CASSPGTSGTRTQYF
.	TRBV7-8	TRBJ2-7	.	TGTGCCAGCAGCTCGAACCCGGCGGGAACCTACGAGCAGTACTTC	CASSSNPAGTYEQYF
.	TRBV12-3/TRBV12-4	TRBJ2-1	.	TGTGCCAGCAGCCCTATCGACTACAATGAGCAGTTCTTC	CASSPIDYNEQFF
.	TRBV5-1	TRBJ2-7	.	TGCGCCAGCAGCACCGGGACTGGGGGTGACAATGAGCAGTACTTC	CASSTGTGGDNEQYF
TRBD1	TRBV6-2/TRBV6-3	TRBJ2-3	.	TGTGCCAGCAGTTACCGCCAGGGGGTTAACGCAGATACGCAGTATTTT	CASSYRQGVNADTQYF
TRBD2	TRBV6-2/TRBV6-3	TRBJ2-5	few	TGTGCCAGCAGTCGTGCGGGGGGACGATCTCAAGAGACCCAGTACTTC	CASSRAGGRSQETQYF
TRBD1	TRBV29-1	TRBJ2-7	.	TGCAGCGTCCTCCTCCCCAGGGGGTACGAGCAGTACTTC	CSVLLPRGYEQYF
.	TRBV29-1	TRBJ1-1	.	TGCAGCGCGGTGATGGATAGGGCCGCTGAAGCTTTCTTT	CSAVMDRAAEAFF
.	TRBV6-5	TRBJ1-4	few	TGTGCCAGCAGTTACTCCCCCGGGGCGGGGGAAAAACTGTTTTTT	CASSYSPGAGEKLFF
.	TRBV4-3	TRBJ2-3	few	TGCGCCAGCAGCCAAGATTCGGACCTAGGGCCAACCACAGATACGCAGTATTTT	CASSQDSDLGPTTDTQYF
.	TRBV7-8	TRBJ2-3	.	TGTGCCAGCAGCTTCGTCGGGGGTGGGGAGTATTTT	CASSFVGGGEYF
.	TRBV7-2	TRBJ2-3	.	TGTGCCAGCAGCTTAGGAGGTGCGTCTAGCACAGATACGCAGTATTTT	CASSLGGASSTDTQYF
TRBD2	TRBV5-1	TRBJ2-5	few	TGCGCCAGCAGCCCCGGGACTAGCGGGAGAAGATCCCAAGAGACCCAGTACTTC	CASSPGTSGRRSQETQYF
TRBD1	TRBV6-6	TRBJ2-3	.	TGTGCCAGCAGTTACCTCGGACAGGGGCTGGATACGCAGTATTTT	CASSYLGQGLDTQYF
TRBD1	TRBV18	TRBJ1-2	.	TGTGCCAGCTCACCGGGACAGGGGGCCATCGGTGGCTACACCTTC	CASSPGQGAIGGYTF
TRBD1	TRBV7-2	TRBJ2-7	.	TGTGCCAGCAGTGGGACAGGGAACACCTACGAGCAGTACTTC	CASSGTGNTYEQYF
.	TRBV28	TRBJ2-7	.	TGTGCCAGCACCGGGGGACTTCGGAGCTACGAGCAGTACTTC	CASTGGLRSYEQYF
TRBD2	TRBV5-1	TRBJ2-6	.	TGCGCCAGCAGCGCATTAACTAGCGGGGGCACTGGGGCCAACGTCCTGACTTTC	CASSALTSGGTGANVLTF
TRBD2	TRBV3-1	TRBJ2-1	.	TGTGCCAGCAGCTTAGGGACTAGCGGGACGAATGAGCAGTTCTTC	CASSLGTSGTNEQFF
.	TRBV27	TRBJ2-7	few	TGTGCCAGCAGTTCAGTTACAGGCTCCTACGAGCAGTACTTC	CASSSVTGSYEQYF
.	TRBV12-3/TRBV12-4	TRBJ1-1	.	TGTGCCAGCAGTGCCCGAGGGTTCGCTACTGAAGCTTTCTTT	CASSARGFATEAFF
TRBD1	TRBV5-6	TRBJ2-3	few	TGTGCCAGCAGCTTGGCCCAAATGGCAGGGGGCGCAGATACGCAGTATTTT	CASSLAQMAGGADTQYF
TRBD2	TRBV6-1	TRBJ2-1	.	TGTGCCAGCAGGGGGATAGCGGGGCGATACAATGAGCAGTTCTTC	CASRGIAGRYNEQFF